This TCR beta chain was captured by sequencing in a study of blood T cell repertoires in COVID-19. Study summary: The United States, Italy and Spain were the sources of the acute and convalescent COVID-19 samples. From T cells, B-cell-depleted T cells, or PBMCs came the material, which was cDNA or gDNA.

At least ten counts were recorded for this clone. The CDR3 totals 13 residues. V lost 1 base and J lost 4, with 6 bases in between. Germline V gives CDR1 SGHRS, CDR2 YFSETQ. Original processing notes: Amplification of reference gene primers provided the estimated nucleated cell counts. Some clones are missing from TCRdb's copy, which holds only in-frame ones; the method was immunoSEQ multiplex PCR. The V and J calls and the clone size are those of that table, but D and trimming were determined from the DNA. The table lists 160,000 or so clones, around 81% of them singletons, with 8% to 13% in the top ten.

This chain joins TRBV5-1 and TRBJ2-1, with D unresolved. The TCR comes from a man aged 60 to 75 with active or convalescent COVID-19. Input material: peripheral blood. CDR3 DNA: TGCGCCAGCAGCTTGCTCAGATACAATGAGCAGTTCTTC. It yields the protein CASSLLRYNEQFF.